A single sample is the source of the 2 T cell receptor beta chains below, sequenced in a study of T cells after yellow fever vaccination (dated by TCRdb to the late 2010s). Library preparation was by 5' RACE. The sequencing machine was an Illumina HiSeq 2500. TCRdb reanalyzed the raw reads on its own, using fastp at Q25 for trimming and MiXCR for clone calling, and kept in-frame beta chains. A single entry per CDR3 protein holds the most common genes and DNA from its merged rows. The sample table contains about 230,000 distinct CDR3 sequences; only one count was recorded for approximately 6.7% of them. The ten largest clones add up to 0.85% to 1.2% of the sample. The sample's treatment or condition label, in plain terms: live attenuated yellow fever vaccine strain. The starting material was CD4+ T cells sorted from PBMCs, obtained on the day of the yellow fever booster vaccination. All receptors come from a man younger than 40 who received the YFV17D yellow fever vaccine.

This clonotype was seen repeatedly, ten times or more. This sequence joins TRBV5-1 and TRBJ2-1; unclear D gene. Trimming removed 1 base from V and 9 bases from J, with 8 bases in between. The CDR3 length is 12 residues. Germline loops: CDR1 SGHRS, CDR2 YFSETQ. The CDR3 DNA reads TGCGCCAGCAGCTTGATAATCGGTGAGCAGTTCTTC. Encoded protein: CASSLIIGEQFF.

The rearrangement uses TRBV25-1 and TRBJ1-2; 8 bases agree with TRBD1. V was pared by 5 bases and J by 8 bases, with 7 bases of the junction left unmatched. Germline V gene sequence: CDR1 MGHDK, CDR2 SYGVNS. The CDR3 consists of 13 residues. Written as DNA, the CDR3 is TGTGCCAGCAGTAACCAGGGGGCGCGAGGCTACACCTTC. Its translation is CASSNQGARGYTF.